These 14 T cell receptor beta chains came from one sample sequenced in a study of T-cell reconstitution after alpha-beta-depleted transplantation in children. During its preparation, the TCRbeta library received unique molecular identifiers. TCRdb reanalysed the PCR reads using MiXCR and keeps one entry per CDR3 protein. The sample holds a few hundred thousand distinct CDR3 sequences; 10% are singletons and the top ten take 2% to 2.5%. The sample was PBMCs from the stem cell graft donor, taken from the stem cell graft. Receptors originate from a human donor who donated a stem cell graft to a child with acute lymphoblastic leukemia.

This clonotype showed up just a few times. V and J are TRBV6-8 and TRBJ2-1, with 10 bases aligning to TRBD2. Germline trimming cut 8 bases from V and 5 bases from J; bases unmatched to any gene: 15. Germline loops: CDR1 MNHGY, CDR2 SAAAGT. This CDR3 spans 17 amino acids. The CDR3 sequence is CASGGRLAGDTHNEQFF. CDR3 DNA sequence: TGTGCCAGCGGGGGTCGGCTAGCGGGAGATACCCACAATGAGCAGTTCTTC.

This clonotype was counted between two and nine times. The chain is built from TRBV12-3 or TRBV12-4 and TRBJ1-5; 7 nucleotides agree with TRBD1. The J segment lost 2 bases and the V segment lost 3 bases, leaving 10 bases of the junction unmatched. The CDR3 consists of 17 residues. CDR3 loop: CASSLPRQGYRNQPQHF. The CDR3 DNA is TGTGCCAGCAGTTTGCCACGACAGGGTTATCGCAATCAGCCCCAGCATTTT.

This clonotype was recorded at least ten times. This chain links TRBV7-9 with TRBJ2-5; D possibly corresponds to TRBD2 (5 bases). The V end was cut by 4 bases, the J end by 4 bases, with 13 bases between. The germline V gene has CDR1 SEHNR and CDR2 FQNEAQ (reference sequence). CDR3 size: 14 residues. The CDR3 bases are TGTGCCAGCAGCTCCCGTGGAGGAGGAGAGACCCAGTACTTC. Its protein is CASSSRGGGETQYF.

The chain recombines TRBV6-2 or TRBV6-3 with TRBJ2-2; perhaps TRBD2 as D (5 bases). This CDR3 has 14 amino acids. Looked up from germline, CDR1 is MNHEY and CDR2 is SVGEGT. The V gene lost 7 bases and the J gene lost 1 base, with 10 bases spanning the gap. CDR3 amino acids: CASTVAGNTGELFF. The CDR3 coding sequence is TGTGCCAGCACGGTGGCGGGGAACACCGGGGAGCTGTTTTTT.

This clonotype was observed a handful of times. The chain joins TRBV7-2 to TRBJ2-7; tentative D call: TRBD2 (5 bases). The CDR3 loop spans 12 amino acids. V was cut by 6 bases and J by 4 bases, with 10 bases left in between. Germline CDR1 is SGHTA and CDR2 is FQGNSA. CDR3 DNA sequence: TGTGCCAGCAGTACTAGATGGTACGAGCAGTACTTC. This sequence encodes CASSTRWYEQYF.

This clonotype was picked up a small number of times. The genes are TRBV5-1 and TRBJ2-7; 10 bases are a match to TRBD2. This CDR3 has 16 amino acids. V was clipped by 0 bases and J by 3 bases; unmatched bases: 6. Germline V gene data show CDR1 as SGHRS and CDR2 as YFSETQ. The CDR3: CASSLAPASGSYEQYF. DNA of the CDR3: TGCGCCAGCAGCTTGGCCCCGGCTAGCGGGAGCTACGAGCAGTACTTC.

The chain carries TRBV12-3 or TRBV12-4 and TRBJ1-1, with D unresolved. V lost 6 bases, J lost 5 bases, and 10 bases lay in between. CDR3 length equals 12 residues. CDR3 loop: CASSPVGTEAFF. DNA of the CDR3: TGTGCCAGCAGCCCGGTAGGAACTGAAGCTTTCTTT.

The table lists this clonotype with a few counts. V usage is TRBV29-1 and J usage is TRBJ2-1; the D gene is possibly TRBD1 (6 bases). The CDR3 runs to 12 residues. Germline V gives CDR1 SQVTM, CDR2 ANQGSEA. V shed 7 bases and J shed 7 bases, with 14 bases lying between them. The DNA for the CDR3 is TGCAGCGCGCACATAGGACAGAATGAGCAGTTCTTC. Its translation: CSAHIGQNEQFF.

This clonotype was detected a few times. V usage is TRBV28 and J usage is TRBJ2-5; the match to TRBD1 covers 12 bases. The V and J ends lost 5 bases and 4 bases, in that order; junction bases with no gene match: 8. CDR1 MDHEN and CDR2 SYDVKM come from the germline V gene. The CDR3 sequence is 16 residues long. CDR3 residues: CASSQYGTGGVETQYF. The CDR3 bases are TGTGCCAGCAGTCAGTATGGGACAGGGGGCGTAGAGACCCAGTACTTC.

In its sample, this clonotype was seen many times. The gene calls are TRBV3-1 and TRBJ2-1; 8 bases match TRBD1. V lost 1 base to trimming and J lost 5 bases; unmatched junction nucleotides: 7. From germline, CDR1 is LGHDT and CDR2 YNNKEL (reference sequence). The CDR3 sequence is 16 residues long. DNA for the CDR3: TGTGCCAGCAGCCAAGGGGCAGGGGGCATCCACAATGAGCAGTTCTTC. Residues: CASSQGAGGIHNEQFF.

The CDR3 protein is CASSFSTWNTEAFF. The CDR3 nucleotides are TGTGCCAGCAGCTTTTCGACTTGGAACACTGAAGCTTTCTTT. The rearrangement joins TRBV7-9 to TRBJ1-1; D is unresolved. CDR1 is SEHNR and CDR2 is FQNEAQ in the germline V gene (reference sequence). The germline V and J ends were trimmed by 3 bases and 1 base, with 9 bases remaining between them. CDR3 length equals 14 residues. Full variable domain (rest looked up from reference TRBV7-9 and TRBJ1-1): DTGVSQNPRHKITKRGQNVTFRCDPISEHNRLYWYRQTLGQGPEFLTYFQNEAQLEKSRLLSDRFSAERPKGSFSTLEIQRTEQGDSAMYLCASSFSTWNTEAFFGQGTRLTVV.

This clonotype was counted a few times. This chain links TRBV4-2 with TRBJ1-2; 7 bases fit TRBD1. V lost 4 bases to trimming and J lost 1 base; unmatched junction nucleotides: 6. CDR3 length equals 15 residues. Germline V gene lookup returns CDR1 LGHNA and CDR2 YNFKEQ. CDR3 sequence: CASSPDWDSNYGYTF. CDR3 nucleotides: TGTGCCAGCAGCCCAGACTGGGACAGTAACTATGGCTACACCTTC.

The chain carries TRBV4-1 and TRBJ2-7; TRBD2 is a possible D gene (5 bases). The V gene lost 1 base and the J gene lost 0 bases, with 19 bases spanning the gap. Germline V gene lookup returns CDR1 MGHRA and CDR2 YSYEKL. This CDR3 is 18 amino acids long. CDR3 nucleotides: TGCGCCAGCAGCCAAGTTTGGGTAGCGATGTCAAGCTCCTACGAGCAGTACTTC. Its protein is CASSQVWVAMSSSYEQYF.

This clonotype was seen more than once but under ten times. V and J are TRBV15 and TRBJ2-1; D call uncertain. The CDR3 sequence is 13 residues long. The ends were cut back, 3 bases at V and 3 bases at J, with 6 bases in the middle. CDR1 is LNHNV and CDR2 is YYDKDF in the germline V gene (reference sequence). The DNA for the CDR3 is TGTGCCACCAGCAGGGACCACTACAATGAGCAGTTCTTC. Amino acids: CATSRDHYNEQFF.